The present TCR beta chain was sequenced within a study of CD8 T cells in ankylosing spondylitis (TCRdb year 2017). About the full investigation: The study set out to find disease-linked TCR variants by profiling T cell receptor beta repertoires in ankylosing spondylitis patients and healthy donors. Peripheral blood was sampled, and synovial fluid was also collected from ankylosing spondylitis patients. In total, the full study cohort was made up of some 110 healthy donors and 25 ankylosing spondylitis patients.

Instrument used: Illumina HiSeq 2500. Quantitative 5'-RACE with molecular barcodes was used to prepare TCR beta libraries. As for the authors' bioinformatics: A new computational method based on a probabilistic model of VDJ rearrangement was used to identify disease-linked TCR variants. TCRdb reworked the public reads: Q25 trimming with fastp, MiXCR clone assembly, productive beta chains retained. Each entry is one CDR3 protein sequence, shown with its most common DNA and genes. The V and J calls here are based on TCRdb, not the publication. For this sample there are approximately 440,000 distinct CDR3 sequences; roughly a sixth appear just once. The ten top clones hold over 1% of the sample. Paper-wide results and their limitations: Some motif variants had previously been reported in the synovial fluid and blood of reactive arthritis patients, which suggests shared mechanisms of disease initiation. Blood from ankylosing spondylitis patients appeared to be characterized by a TCR beta motif composed of eight highly homologous amino acid variants. A CD8+ phenotype was shown by the disease-linked clones, which were found at relatively low frequencies in peripheral blood. The disease-linked clones were reported as significantly enriched in matched synovial fluid samples from ankylosing spondylitis patients.

From a lookup of the germline V gene (reference sequence), CDR1 and CDR2 are DFQATT and SNEGSKA. From cysteine to phenylalanine, the CDR3 is 16 amino acids long. Only the CDR3 portion is preserved as DNA: 48 bases, with reading frame beginning at the first base. Trimming leaves V shorter by 6 bases and J shorter by 7 bases, with the junction holding 16 bases beyond the gene matches. This clonotype was counted at least ten times. Its antigen specificity is not known. Base quality data are lacking; no much larger clone is found one base away. The source of this sequence is a male donor with ankylosing spondylitis. The specimen sequenced was blood, either unsorted or a sorted T cell fraction (not recorded which). Recombination linked TRBV20-1 to TRBJ2-1; the junction holds 9 bases that match TRBD2. In nucleotide form, the sequence is TGCAGTGCCCCTACTCTGGCGGGGGGGTTGAGGAATGAGCAGTTCTTC. It translates to CSAPTLAGGLRNEQFF.